This TCR beta chain is from a study of cytomegalovirus exposure and HLA in healthy donors. V lost 1 base and J lost 5; bases outside the gene matches: 13. Germline-derived CDR1 and CDR2 are SGHDT and YYEEEE. This CDR3 region has 17 residues. The study's findings and limits: Most CMV-associated TCR beta chains appeared HLA-restricted in a later analysis. The study labeled 164 TCR beta chains cytomegalovirus-associated. Researchers had no immune exposure information except CMV serostatus available. Prediction of most subjects' HLA-A and HLA-B alleles by TCR beta sequences was reportedly accurate.

The primer mix had 60 Vbeta and 13 Jbeta primers. This table comes from immunoSEQ multiplex PCR, and its TCRdb copy is limited to in-frame clones, with some not included. The sample consists of more than 20,000 clones, around 64% of them appearing once. This clone appeared a few times. Its antigen is unidentified. Sequencing input: PBMCs. This chain joins TRBV5-6 and TRBJ2-7, with 9 positions matching TRBD2. The sequence came from a woman aged 45-65 years in good health and CMV-seronegative. The CDR3 spells CASSLIISSGSPNEQYF. CDR3 DNA sequence: TGTGCCAGCAGCTTGATCATTAGTAGCGGGAGCCCCAACGAGCAGTACTTC. Full variable domain (remainder filled in from reference TRBV5-6 and TRBJ2-7): DAGVTQSPTHLIKTRGQQVTLRCSPKSGHDTVSWYQQALGQGPQFIFQYYEEEERQRGNFPDRFSGHQFPNYSSELNVNALLLGDSALYLCASSLIISSGSPNEQYFGPGTRLTVT.